A single sample is the source of the 31 T cell receptor beta chains below, sequenced in a study of blood T cell repertoires in COVID-19. Sequencing was performed with immunoSEQ multiplex PCR; in TCRdb, only in-frame clones are kept and a portion is missing. The sample has about 94,000 clones; 75% to 85% are singletons. What was sequenced was peripheral blood. These receptors came from a human donor in a cohort sampled during active COVID-19.

The chain is built from TRBV5-1 and TRBJ1-1; D is possibly TRBD1 (5 bases). The length of the CDR3 is 14 residues. V shed 0 bases and J shed 10 bases, with 16 bases lying between them. Looked up from germline, CDR1 is SGHRS and CDR2 is YFSETQ. The CDR3 DNA reads TGCGCCAGCAGCTTGGTTGCCCCCACAGGCGGAGCTTTCTTT. Translating gives CASSLVAPTGGAFF.

V is TRBV2 and J is TRBJ1-5; 8 nucleotides align to TRBD1. The CDR3 extends over 13 amino acids. V trimming: 7 bases; J trimming: 5 bases; junction bases outside the gene matches: 4. Germline V CDR1 and CDR2: SNHLY, FYNNEI. For the CDR3, the DNA is TGTGCCAGCACTGGACAGGGCGATCAGCCCCAGCATTTT. Encoded protein: CASTGQGDQPQHF.

This clone has a handful of counts. The rearrangement uses TRBV10-2 and TRBJ1-3; 8 bases line up with TRBD1. J gave up 2 bases and V 4 bases, and 1 base lay outside the gene matches. The CDR3 sequence is 14 residues long. Germline V gene sequence: CDR1 WSHSY, CDR2 SAAADI. CDR3 sequence: CASSATGAGNTIYF. In nucleotides, the CDR3 is TGCGCCAGCAGTGCGACAGGGGCTGGAAACACCATATATTTT.

This clone has a single count. The genes are TRBV2 and TRBJ1-1, with TRBD1 as a possible D gene (5 bases). This CDR3 is built from 16 residues. Per germline, CDR1 SNHLY and CDR2 FYNNEI. The germline V and J ends were trimmed by 7 bases and 0 bases, with 18 bases remaining between them. This CDR3 reads CASNPRQPLLNTEAFF. DNA for the CDR3: TGTGCCAGCAACCCTCGACAGCCCCTTTTGAACACTGAAGCTTTCTTT.

The sample holds a few counts of this clone. This sequence joins TRBV3-1 (or the pseudogene TRBV3-2) and TRBJ2-2; tentative D call: TRBD1 (5 bases). Trimming cost V 5 bases and J 4 bases, with 17 bases left between them. The CDR3 covers 16 residues. Germline-derived CDR1 and CDR2 are LGHDT and YNNKEL (reference sequence). The DNA of the CDR3 is TGTGCCAGCAGCGACTTTTCGCAGGGAAGCACCGGGGAGCTGTTTTTT. As protein: CASSDFSQGSTGELFF.

In this sample, this clone turned up a few times. The chain is built from TRBV28 and TRBJ1-3; 7 nucleotides align to TRBD1. Trimming took 6 bases from V and 4 from J; bases not matched to a gene: 6. The germline CDR1 and CDR2 sequences are MDHEN and SYDVKM. CDR3 size: 14 residues. The CDR3 DNA follows: TGTGCCAGCAGCCCACAGGGGCGCGGAAACACCATATATTTT. Translating gives CASSPQGRGNTIYF.

The CDR3 is CSATDRYEQYF. The CDR3 DNA follows: TGCAGTGCTACGGACAGGTACGAGCAGTACTTC. V gene TRBV20-1 combines with J gene TRBJ2-7; TRBD1 agrees at 7 bases. The ends lost 4 bases at V and 4 bases at J; junction bases unmatched: 1. This CDR3 spans 11 amino acids. In germline, CDR1 is DFQATT, CDR2 SNEGSKA (reference sequence).

The chain couples TRBV2 to TRBJ1-1, with TRBD1 identical over 7 bases. This CDR3 comprises 13 residues. CDR1 and CDR2 (germline): SNHLY, FYNNEI. Trimming removed 6 bases from V and 5 bases from J; junction bases left unmatched: 6. The CDR3 protein is CASRTGEATEAFF. The CDR3 DNA follows: TGTGCCAGCAGAACAGGGGAAGCGACTGAAGCTTTCTTT.

Here the CDR3 reads CASSLGGRGSGYEQYF. As DNA, the CDR3 is TGTGCCAGCAGCTTGGGGGGTAGGGGGTCGGGATACGAGCAGTACTTC. This chain joins TRBV5-4 and TRBJ2-7; tentative D call: TRBD1 (6 bases). V lost 0 bases and J lost 4, with 17 bases in between. Germline V gene lookup returns CDR1 SGHNT and CDR2 YYREEE (reference sequence). The CDR3 length is 16 residues.

This clone was observed once. This sequence joins TRBV9 and TRBJ2-7, with 7 bases lining up with TRBD1. The trim removed 1 base at V and 3 bases at J, leaving 7 bases unmatched. Per the germline V gene, CDR1 is SGDLS and CDR2 is YYNGEE. The CDR3 is 15 amino acids. DNA for the CDR3: TGTGCCAGCAGCGTATATGAGGGGGCCAGCTACGAGCAGTACTTC. This sequence encodes CASSVYEGASYEQYF.

This chain uses TRBV28 with TRBJ2-2; 10 positions agree with TRBD2. This CDR3 is built from 17 residues. V shed 0 bases and J 2 bases; nucleotides not matched to a gene: 3. CDR1 and CDR2 from the germline V gene are MDHEN and SYDVKM. This CDR3 is CASSLWGTSDNTGELFF. CDR3 DNA sequence: TGTGCCAGCAGTTTATGGGGGACTAGCGACAACACCGGGGAGCTGTTTTTT.

This chain joins TRBV5-1 and TRBJ1-1; D is uncertain. The V gene lost 3 bases and the J gene lost 1 base, with 10 bases spanning the gap. The CDR3 has 14 amino acids. The germline CDR1 and CDR2 sequences are SGHRS and YFSETQ. DNA of the CDR3: TGCGCCAGCAGCTCTGAGGGCCGGAACACTGAAGCTTTCTTT. Amino acid sequence: CASSSEGRNTEAFF.

This clone was picked up a small number of times. The chain employs TRBV6-6 and TRBJ1-2, with D tentatively TRBD1 (5 bases). Between the trimmed V and J ends, which lost 4 bases and 7 bases, there was a span of 19 bases. This CDR3 region has 15 residues. Germline values: CDR1 MNHNY, CDR2 SVGAGI (reference sequence). The CDR3: CASSSLPQGAGGYTF. DNA for the CDR3: TGTGCCAGCAGTTCATTACCCCAGGGCGCTGGTGGCTACACCTTC.

The chain employs TRBV6-5 and TRBJ1-1, with D unresolved. With 6 bases removed from V and 0 bases from J, the gap between germline ends came to 8 bases. The CDR3 contains 13 residues. Germline CDR1 MNHEY, CDR2 SVGAGI. CDR3 amino acids: CASREVVNTEAFF. The DNA of the CDR3 is TGTGCCAGCAGGGAGGTCGTGAACACTGAAGCTTTCTTT.

This chain connects TRBV6-5 to TRBJ1-4, with a weak D call TRBD1 (5 bases). The CDR3 has 14 amino acids. The V gene lost 5 bases and the J gene lost 8 bases, with 15 bases spanning the gap. Germline-derived CDR1 and CDR2 are MNHEY and SVGAGI. The CDR3 DNA sequence: TGTGCCAGCAGTCAGGGCCTACTTGGGGAAAAACTGTTTTTT. Residues: CASSQGLLGEKLFF.

The chain employs TRBV7-9 and TRBJ2-1; 8 nucleotides agree with TRBD1. J was trimmed by 10 bases and V by 4 bases; bases with no gene match: 18. Germline V gene data show CDR1 as SEHNR and CDR2 as FQNEAQ (reference sequence). The CDR3 covers 17 residues. The CDR3 loop reads CASSSSGTGPSGGEQFF. CDR3 bases: TGTGCCAGCAGCTCCTCCGGGACAGGCCCCTCGGGTGGCGAGCAGTTCTTC.

The chain is built from TRBV11-2 and TRBJ1-4; weak D call: TRBD1 (6 bases). The CDR3 spans 15 residues. Trimming cost V 2 bases and J 5 bases, with 12 bases left between them. Germline values: CDR1 SGHAT, CDR2 FQNNGV. CDR3 residues: CASSLSHRENEKLFF. The CDR3 DNA sequence: TGTGCCAGCAGCTTATCTCACAGGGAGAATGAAAAACTGTTTTTT.

This chain joins TRBV10-1 and TRBJ2-1, with 11 bases matching TRBD2. The CDR3 has 15 residues. V lost 2 bases and J lost 4; bases outside the gene matches: 1. From germline, CDR1 is WNHNN and CDR2 SYGVQD (reference sequence). CDR3 region: CASSEGTSGYNEQFF. The CDR3 nucleotides are TGCGCCAGCAGTGAGGGGACTAGCGGTTACAATGAGCAGTTCTTC.

This clone was counted a single time. This chain uses TRBV18 with TRBJ2-7; D might be TRBD1 (5 bases). CDR3 size: 16 residues. The ends were cut back, 3 bases at V and 2 bases at J, with 17 bases in the middle. Germline CDR1 and CDR2: KGHSH and LQKENI. CDR3 loop: CASSPLGFEGAYEQYF. The CDR3 DNA is TGTGCCAGCTCACCCCTGGGCTTTGAAGGGGCCTACGAGCAGTACTTC. The variable domain in full, completed from reference TRBV18 and TRBJ2-7, reads NAGVMQNPRHLVRRRGQEARLRCSPMKGHSHVYWYRQLPEEGLKFMVYLQKENIIDESGMPKERFSAEFPKEGPSILRIQQVVRGDSAAYFCASSPLGFEGAYEQYFGPGTRLTVT.

The chain combines TRBV5-1 with TRBJ2-5; TRBD2 matches at 11 bases. Unmatched junction bases numbered 6, after V lost 4 bases and J lost 4 bases. CDR1 is SGHRS, CDR2 YFSETQ, per germline. The CDR3 is 15 residues long. The CDR3 region has the DNA TGCGCCAGCAGCCAGACTAGCGGGACACTAGAGACCCAGTACTTC. Amino acid sequence: CASSQTSGTLETQYF.

V is TRBV18 and J is TRBJ2-7, with D unresolved. The length of the CDR3 is 15 residues. Looked up from germline, CDR1 is KGHSH and CDR2 is LQKENI. V lost 2 bases and J lost 0, with 11 bases in between. As DNA, the CDR3 is TGTGCCAGCTCACCAGGGCGAGTAAGCTCCTACGAGCAGTACTTC. Amino acid sequence: CASSPGRVSSYEQYF.

The V call is TRBV5-5, the J call TRBJ2-5, with a possible D match to TRBD2 (6 bases). Germline V gene data show CDR1 as SGHKS and CDR2 as YYEKEE (reference sequence). Between the trimmed V and J ends, which lost 6 bases and 5 bases, there was a span of 14 bases. This CDR3 spans 13 amino acids. In nucleotides, the CDR3 is TGTGCCAGCAAGGGGTTAGGGAGGGAGACCCAGTACTTC. Translation: CASKGLGRETQYF.

The rearrangement uses TRBV6-6 and TRBJ2-1; D remains ambiguous. The CDR3 contains 15 residues. Trimming removed 2 bases from V and 0 bases from J, with 8 bases in between. The germline CDR1 and CDR2 sequences are MNHNY and SVGAGI (reference sequence). In nucleotides, the CDR3 is TGTGCCAGCAGTTACGCGCGGAGCTCCTACAATGAGCAGTTCTTC. Translation gives CASSYARSSYNEQFF.

This clone showed up just once. The chain recombines TRBV2 with TRBJ2-4; D is undetermined. Germline V CDR1 and CDR2: SNHLY, FYNNEI. V dropped 1 base and J dropped 9 bases, with 10 bases sitting between them. The CDR3 consists of 13 residues. DNA of the CDR3: TGTGCCAGCAGTGAAGGTCCTAAATCCATTCAGTACTTC. Residues: CASSEGPKSIQYF.

The rearrangement joins TRBV27 to TRBJ2-2, with 7 bases lining up with TRBD1. Germline V gives CDR1 MNHEY, CDR2 SMNVEV (reference sequence). This CDR3 comprises 15 residues. Trimming at V came to 5 bases and at J to 4 bases, leaving 7 bases not matched to a gene. The CDR3 region has the DNA TGTGCCAGCAGTGCCGGGACAGTGATCACCGGGGAGCTGTTTTTT. It translates to CASSAGTVITGELFF.

The chain couples TRBV28 to TRBJ1-1; unclear D gene. CDR3 length: 14 residues. V gave up 2 bases and J gave up 1 base, with 8 bases separating them. CDR1 and CDR2 (germline): MDHEN, SYDVKM. The CDR3 protein is CASSLGGSNTEAFF. The CDR3 DNA reads as TGTGCCAGCAGTTTAGGCGGGTCGAACACTGAAGCTTTCTTT.

This clone came up once. The chain joins TRBV3-1 (or the pseudogene TRBV3-2) to TRBJ2-7, with 9 bases lining up with TRBD1. The CDR3 spans 14 residues. The V and J ends lost 3 bases and 1 base, in that order; junction bases with no gene match: 1. The V gene's germline CDR1 is LGHDT and CDR2 YNNKEL (reference sequence). The CDR3 DNA reads TGTGCCAGCAGCCACGGGACAGGGTCCTACGAGCAGTACTTC. This codes for CASSHGTGSYEQYF.

This clone showed up just a few times. The chain joins TRBV3-1 (or the pseudogene TRBV3-2) to TRBJ2-7; 9 bases are a match to TRBD2. Per the germline V gene, CDR1 is LGHDT and CDR2 is YNNKEL (reference sequence). The J segment lost 2 bases and the V segment lost 5 bases, leaving 7 bases of the junction unmatched. The CDR3 length is 15 residues. The CDR3 bases are TGTGCCAGCAGCTCCGGACTAGCGCGGACCTACGAGCAGTACTTC. Amino acid sequence: CASSSGLARTYEQYF.

This clone was recorded only once. The chain links TRBV6-5 to TRBJ2-1, with 7 bases aligning to TRBD1. V lost 2 bases and J lost 5; bases outside the gene matches: 0. CDR3 length: 13 amino acids. CDR1 is MNHEY, CDR2 SVGAGI, per germline. CDR3 region: CASSYDRDNEQFF. CDR3 DNA: TGTGCCAGCAGTTACGACAGGGACAATGAGCAGTTCTTC.

V usage is TRBV7-9 and J usage is TRBJ2-4; D not resolved. Germline CDR1 and CDR2: SEHNR and FQNEAQ (reference sequence). V dropped 2 bases and J dropped 0 bases, with 8 bases sitting between them. The CDR3 covers 15 residues. DNA for the CDR3: TGTGCCAGCAGCTTAAGTAGCCTAGCCAAAAACATTCAGTACTTC. This translates into CASSLSSLAKNIQYF.

This sequence joins TRBV4-1 and TRBJ2-7; TRBD2 matches at 14 bases. With 4 bases clipped from V and 1 base from J, the junction kept 9 bases outside the gene matches. The CDR3 contains 18 residues. Germline CDR1 and CDR2: MGHRA and YSYEKL. The CDR3 here is CASSPGLAGGRLSYEQYF. Here the CDR3 DNA reads TGCGCCAGCAGCCCCGGACTAGCGGGAGGCCGTTTATCCTACGAGCAGTACTTC.